This TCR beta chain stems from a study of blood T cells in healthy people across ages. Isolation per sample recovered at least 7 million PBMCs. The total RNA that was extracted per sample amounted to at least 5 micrograms. This clonotype has only a few counts. The junction had 4 bases not matched to a gene; V was cut back by 3 bases and J by 3 bases. CDR3 length equals 14 residues. Germline V gene lookup returns CDR1 MNHNS and CDR2 SASEGT. The second PCR ran about 6 to 11 cycles with a sample-barcoded 5' primer and J-beta primers. Researchers report that a template-switch adaptor with 12 random nucleotides tagged each cDNA molecule. The study obtained at least 3 million CDR3-containing paired-end reads from every sample. TCRdb ran MiXCR on the 5' RACE reads and lists one entry per CDR3 protein. The sample includes roughly 1,500,000 distinct CDR3 sequences, approximately 38% of them seen just once.

The J gene is TRBJ2-7, the V gene TRBV6-1, with 8 bases lining up with TRBD1. This clonotype was sampled from a woman between 18 and 29 years old in good health. Sequencing was performed on blood. CDR3 bases: TGTGCCAGCAGTGAGACAGGGGATAACTACGAGCAGTACTTC. Translated, it gives CASSETGDNYEQYF.